Below, 9 T cell receptor beta chains from the same sample are listed, as sequenced in a study of Ad26.COV2.S vaccination and SARS-CoV-2 variants. Treatment given: some 20 received Ad26.COV2.S at low or high dose, single or two shots; about five received placebo; per-sample allocation not given. Day 63 following the first vaccine or placebo injection was when the samples were taken. The method was immunoSEQ multiplex PCR; TCRdb's version includes in-frame clones alone and lacks a portion of them. The sample holds about 680,000 clones, about 89% seen once. The source material was peripheral blood, sampled in a trial of Ad26.COV2.S vaccine versus placebo. These TCRs come from a person aged 18-65 years who received the Ad26.COV2.S COVID-19 vaccine or a placebo.

The chain carries TRBV13 and TRBJ2-3, with D possibly called TRBD1 or TRBD2 (5 bases each). Germline CDR1 PRHDT, CDR2 FYEKMQ (reference sequence). Trimming stripped 4 bases from V and 6 bases from J, with 11 bases between. The CDR3 loop spans 13 amino acids. This chain's CDR3 is CASSSGARDTQYF. As DNA, the CDR3 is TGTGCCAGCAGCTCCGGGGCCCGGGATACGCAGTATTTT.

V usage is TRBV10-3 and J usage is TRBJ2-1, with 10 bases that match TRBD2. With 3 bases clipped from V and 3 bases from J, the junction kept 2 bases outside the gene matches. The CDR3 spans 15 residues. Germline values: CDR1 ENHRY, CDR2 SYGVKD. Here the CDR3 DNA reads TGTGCCATCAGTGAACTAGCGGGATTCTACAATGAGCAGTTCTTC. Protein: CAISELAGFYNEQFF.

This rearrangement joins TRBV18 to TRBJ2-7; 7 bases are shared with TRBD1. Trimming at V came to 3 bases and at J to 2 bases, leaving 4 bases not matched to a gene. This CDR3 comprises 14 residues. Per the germline V gene, CDR1 is KGHSH and CDR2 is LQKENI. The CDR3 loop is CASSPDRVTYEQYF. The CDR3, as DNA: TGTGCCAGCTCACCCGACAGGGTAACCTACGAGCAGTACTTC.

The V gene is TRBV14, the J gene TRBJ2-1, with unresolved D. Trimming took 1 base from V and 4 from J, leaving 8 bases between them. This CDR3 is 14 amino acids long. Germline lookup yields CDR1 SGHDN and CDR2 FVKESK. For the CDR3, the DNA is TGTGCCAGCAGCCAAGTTGAAGGGTACAATGAGCAGTTCTTC. Residues: CASSQVEGYNEQFF.

V usage is TRBV3-1 (or the pseudogene TRBV3-2) and J usage is TRBJ2-4; TRBD2 might be the D (6 bases). This CDR3 is built from 15 residues. Germline loops: CDR1 LGHDT, CDR2 YNNKEL (reference sequence). The V gene lost 3 bases and the J gene lost 0 bases, with 9 bases spanning the gap. CDR3 nucleotides: TGTGCCAGCAGCCAGGGGGGTCTAGCCAAAAACATTCAGTACTTC. Its protein product is CASSQGGLAKNIQYF.

The rearrangement uses TRBV11-2 and TRBJ2-1; 8 bases align to TRBD2. The CDR3 loop spans 16 amino acids. V gave up 6 bases and J gave up 0 bases; unmatched junction bases: 7. From germline, CDR1 is SGHAT and CDR2 FQNNGV. The CDR3 reads CASSPAGGASYNEQFF. The CDR3 DNA is TGTGCCAGCAGTCCTGCGGGGGGCGCCTCCTACAATGAGCAGTTCTTC.

The chain combines TRBV10-2 with TRBJ1-1; no reliable D call. The CDR3 consists of 14 residues. CDR1 is WSHSY and CDR2 is SAAADI in the germline V gene. V dropped 8 bases and J dropped 3 bases, with 16 bases sitting between them. CDR3 region: CASRAPGEDTEAFF. CDR3 nucleotides: TGCGCCAGCCGTGCCCCGGGAGAGGACACTGAAGCTTTCTTT.

V and J are TRBV2 and TRBJ2-5; 11 bases map to TRBD1. The CDR3 covers 17 residues. CDR1 SNHLY and CDR2 FYNNEI come from the germline V gene. J was trimmed by 5 bases and V by 3 bases; bases with no gene match: 11. The CDR3 protein is CASSEFSGQGVRETQYF. CDR3 nucleotide sequence: TGTGCCAGCAGTGAGTTCTCGGGACAGGGGGTACGGGAGACCCAGTACTTC.

This clone was recorded only once. This rearrangement joins TRBV7-6 to TRBJ2-7; 10 bases line up with TRBD1. J gave up 2 bases and V 3 bases, and 7 bases lay outside the gene matches. This CDR3 is built from 16 residues. CDR1 is SGHVS and CDR2 is FNYEAQ in the germline V gene. In DNA form, the CDR3 reads TGTGCCAGCAGCTTGGGGACAGGGGATCCCACCTACGAGCAGTACTTC. Its protein product is CASSLGTGDPTYEQYF.